This T cell receptor beta chain originates from a study of T cells expressing NK-cell markers. Germline V lookup: CDR1 SEHNR, CDR2 FQNEAQ (reference sequence). The CDR3 length is 16 residues. One entry per CDR3 protein, without DNA, is what TCRdb gives after re-calling the 5' RACE reads. The sample totals roughly 160,000 distinct CDR3 sequences; its top ten clones hold roughly 21%. The sample was blood T cells: a sorted CD56 or NKG2C T cell subset, CD4+ or CD8+ T cells, or bulk PBMC T cells (not recorded which). This sequence joins TRBV7-9 and TRBJ2-7; TCRdb's D call, TRBD1, is unchecked because there is no DNA. The clonotype comes from a man aged 18-70 years in good health. The CDR3 reads CASSLRGKRGSYEQYF.